This entry lists 20 T cell receptor beta chains sequenced from one sample in a study of tumor T cells in aggressive B-cell lymphoma. The table came from immunoSEQ multiplex PCR; TCRdb's copy has only in-frame clones and leaves some out. Of roughly 2,400 clones listed, roughly 95% are singletons. Sequenced sample: tumor tissue. Receptors were obtained from an adult with diffuse large B cell lymphoma.

V and J are TRBV20-1 and TRBJ2-1; no firm D call. The V gene lost 6 bases and the J gene lost 6 bases, with 9 bases spanning the gap. Germline V lookup: CDR1 DFQATT, CDR2 SNEGSKA (reference sequence). CDR3 length: 11 amino acids. DNA of the CDR3: TGCAGTGCCCGAGACTTCAATGAGCAGTTCTTC. This gives the protein CSARDFNEQFF.

The genes are TRBV7-9 and TRBJ2-7; 8 nucleotides agree with TRBD2. Germline V gene lookup returns CDR1 SEHNR and CDR2 FQNEAQ (reference sequence). Germline trimming cut 3 bases from V and 5 bases from J; bases unmatched to any gene: 6. This CDR3 spans 14 amino acids. The CDR3 reads CASSLSGRGDEQYF. The CDR3 coding sequence is TGTGCCAGCAGCTTGAGCGGGAGAGGGGACGAGCAGTACTTC.

The sample holds a few counts of this clone. The rearrangement uses TRBV28 and TRBJ1-4, with TRBD1 matching over 10 bases. CDR1 MDHEN and CDR2 SYDVKM come from the germline V gene. The CDR3 loop spans 16 amino acids. The J segment lost 4 bases and the V segment lost 2 bases, leaving 4 bases of the junction unmatched. CDR3 loop: CASSLPDRGSNEKLFF. The DNA of the CDR3 is TGTGCCAGCAGTTTACCGGACAGGGGGAGTAATGAAAAACTGTTTTTT.

The chain combines TRBV19 with TRBJ2-1; 7 bases agree with TRBD1. The length of the CDR3 is 19 residues. The V segment lost 7 bases and the J segment 7 bases; nucleotides outside the gene matches: 25. Germline CDR1 reads LNHDA; CDR2 reads SQIVND (reference sequence). This CDR3 reads CASTQRPRTGLNVGNEQFF. Written as DNA, the CDR3 is TGTGCCAGTACCCAACGACCGAGGACAGGTTTGAATGTCGGGAATGAGCAGTTCTTC.

The J gene is TRBJ2-1, the V gene TRBV7-6; 8 bases are shared with TRBD2. There are 15 residues in the CDR3. Trimming removed 5 bases from V and 0 bases from J; junction bases left unmatched: 3. In germline, CDR1 is SGHVS, CDR2 FNYEAQ. In DNA, the CDR3 is TGTGCCAGCAGCCTGACTAGCGCCTCCTACAATGAGCAGTTCTTC. It yields the protein CASSLTSASYNEQFF.

The J gene is TRBJ2-1, the V gene TRBV29-1; perhaps TRBD2 as D (6 bases). CDR3 length: 12 residues. Germline CDR1 is SQVTM and CDR2 is ANQGSEA. V was clipped by 7 bases and J by 6 bases, with 13 bases between them. The CDR3 reads CSEKEAGNEQFF. DNA of the CDR3: TGCAGCGAGAAAGAAGCGGGCAATGAGCAGTTCTTC.

The chain has TRBV25-1 and TRBJ1-1, with TRBD1 as a possible D gene (5 bases). The CDR3 totals 13 residues. V lost 6 bases to trimming and J lost 1 base, with 9 bases between them. CDR1 is MGHDK and CDR2 is SYGVNS in the germline V gene. This CDR3 is CASRSTANTEAFF. DNA for the CDR3: TGTGCCAGCAGGTCGACAGCGAACACTGAAGCTTTCTTT. The whole variable domain, remainder taken from reference TRBV25-1 and TRBJ1-1, is EADIYQTPRYLVIGTGKKITLECSQTMGHDKMYWYQQDPGMELHLIHYSYGVNSTEKGDLSSESTVSRIRTEHFPLTLESARPSHTSQYLCASRSTANTEAFFGQGTRLTVV.

The rearrangement joins TRBV9 to TRBJ2-2; possible D gene TRBD2, 5 bases. CDR3 length: 14 amino acids. Germline CDR1 and CDR2: SGDLS and YYNGEE. Trimming pared 0 bases from V and 12 bases from J, leaving 15 bases between. In DNA form, the CDR3 reads TGTGCCAGCAGCGTAGACAGTTTCCCGGGGAAGCTGTTTTTT. It is translated as CASSVDSFPGKLFF.

In nucleotides, the CDR3 is TGTGCCACCAGCAGGGACAGGGTGTTCTTT. This codes for CATSRDRVFF. This chain links TRBV15 with TRBJ1-1, with 8 bases aligning to TRBD1. V lost 3 bases and J lost 14; bases outside the gene matches: 2. The CDR3 sequence is 10 residues long. Germline V gene data show CDR1 as LNHNV and CDR2 as YYDKDF (reference sequence).

The chain recombines TRBV18 with TRBJ2-3; D call uncertain. There are 15 residues in the CDR3. Per germline, CDR1 KGHSH and CDR2 LQKENI. V shed 5 bases and J shed 3 bases, with 15 bases lying between them. DNA of the CDR3: TGTGCCAGCTCAACGAAGACTGTTACTACAGATACGCAGTATTTT. Its protein product is CASSTKTVTTDTQYF.

This clone occurred once. This sequence joins TRBV19 and TRBJ2-4; TRBD2 aligns across 11 bases. The V gene end was trimmed by 10 bases and the J gene end by 4 bases; junction bases not matched to a gene: 12. The germline gives CDR1 LNHDA, CDR2 SQIVND (reference sequence). This CDR3 is 16 amino acids long. The CDR3 sequence: CATAIGLAGPKNIQYF. CDR3 coding DNA: TGTGCCACCGCGATCGGACTAGCGGGTCCAAAAAACATTCAGTACTTC.

This clone has only one observation. The chain uses TRBV7-3 and TRBJ1-1, with TRBD1 as a possible D gene (6 bases). This CDR3 region has 14 residues. Per the germline V gene, CDR1 is SGHTA and CDR2 is FQGTGA. Trimming cost V 4 bases and J 4 bases, with 13 bases left between them. This chain's CDR3 is CASSSQGPGTEAFF. The CDR3 nucleotides read TGTGCCAGCAGCTCACAGGGTCCCGGCACTGAAGCTTTCTTT. Full variable domain (missing parts from reference TRBV7-3 and TRBJ1-1): GAGVSQTPSNKVTEKGKYVELRCDPISGHTALYWYRQSLGQGPEFLIYFQGTGAADDSGLPNDRFFAVRPEGSVSTLKIQRTERGDSAVYLCASSSQGPGTEAFFGQGTRLTVV.

This clone appeared once. Sequence at one end of the junction differs from germline and may be a read error. The J gene is TRBJ1-1, the V gene TRBV2, with TRBD1 matching 7 bases. The CDR3 consists of 11 residues. CDR1 and CDR2 from the germline V gene are SNHLY and FYNNEI. CDR3 DNA sequence: TGTGCCAGCAGCGTCCCGCCAGGGGGACTCTTT. This gives the protein CASSVPPGGLF.

The chain uses TRBV5-1 and TRBJ2-2; 7 bases are a match to TRBD2. The length of the CDR3 is 15 residues. V gave up 1 base and J gave up 1 base; unmatched junction bases: 1. The germline V gene has CDR1 SGHRS and CDR2 YFSETQ. CDR3 sequence reads: CASSLPGGNTGELFF. The CDR3 region has the DNA TGCGCCAGCAGCTTGCCGGGAGGGAACACCGGGGAGCTGTTTTTT.

V and J are TRBV11-3 and TRBJ2-5; 11 nucleotides align to TRBD2. J lost 3 bases, V lost 5 bases, and 8 bases had no gene match. Germline lookup yields CDR1 SGHNT and CDR2 YENEEA. The CDR3 length is 16 residues. CDR3 region: CASSHLAGGPEETQYF. The CDR3 coding sequence is TGTGCCAGCAGCCACTTAGCGGGAGGGCCTGAAGAGACCCAGTACTTC.

This rearrangement joins TRBV7-6 to TRBJ2-7, with D possibly matching TRBD1 (7 bases). Germline loops: CDR1 SGHVS, CDR2 FNYEAQ. The CDR3 is 12 residues long. The V gene lost 5 bases and the J gene lost 6 bases, with 11 bases spanning the gap. DNA for the CDR3: TGTGCCAGCAGCCCAGGGGGGCTCGAGCAGTACTTC. Its protein is CASSPGGLEQYF.

The V gene is TRBV19, the J gene TRBJ1-5, with D possibly TRBD1 on 6 matching bases. The V end lost 5 bases, the J end lost 6 bases, and 11 bases lay between the germline ends. CDR3 length equals 13 residues. Germline CDR1 reads LNHDA; CDR2 reads SQIVND (reference sequence). CDR3 nucleotides: TGTGCCAGTAGTGTCCGAGGGGGTCAGCCCCAGCATTTT. It yields the protein CASSVRGGQPQHF.

The chain combines TRBV6-5 with TRBJ2-7; 10 bases map to TRBD1. From germline, CDR1 is MNHEY and CDR2 SVGAGI. Losses at the gene ends were 5 bases for V and 7 bases for J; bases not matched to a gene: 11. This CDR3 has 15 amino acids. The CDR3 DNA reads as TGTGCCAGCAGTCCCGCGGGGACAGGGGCTAGGGAGCAGTACTTC. Amino acids: CASSPAGTGAREQYF.

For this clone: One end of the junction is discordant with germline, which a read error may explain. V usage is TRBV7-9 and J usage is TRBJ2-7; D might be TRBD2 (6 bases). Germline V gene data show CDR1 as SEHNR and CDR2 as FQNEAQ (reference sequence). This CDR3 region has 17 residues. The CDR3 loop is CARSSPRAGTPAYEQYF. The CDR3 DNA reads TGTGCCAGAAGCTCCCCGCGGGCCGGGACTCCAGCATACGAGCAGTACTTC.

The chain is built from TRBV5-4 and TRBJ2-3, with 8 bases matching TRBD2. Per germline, CDR1 SGHNT and CDR2 YYREEE (reference sequence). The CDR3 consists of 16 residues. Unmatched junction bases numbered 11, after V lost 4 bases and J lost 4 bases. The chain's CDR3 is CASSIDPGGAADTQYF. DNA for the CDR3: TGTGCCAGCAGCATCGACCCCGGGGGGGCCGCAGATACGCAGTATTTT.